One sample yielded the 17 T cell receptor beta chains listed below, sequenced in a study of pediatric ulcerative colitis. The assay was immunoSEQ multiplex PCR, and TCRdb's table has in-frame clones only and misses some. In the table there are around 4,700 clones, just over 90% of which are singletons. Sequencing input: blood. The source is a boy between 10 and 17 years old who was a control in a study of pediatric ulcerative colitis.

This rearrangement joins TRBV6-5 to TRBJ1-1, with 8 bases lining up with TRBD1. Losses at the gene ends were 11 bases for V and 0 bases for J; bases not matched to a gene: 2. Germline loops: CDR1 MNHEY, CDR2 SVGAGI. The CDR3 extends over 12 amino acids. The CDR3 region is CAAGGLNTEAFF. CDR3 nucleotides: TGTGCCGCAGGGGGCCTGAACACTGAAGCTTTCTTT.

This chain connects TRBV6-5 to TRBJ2-7, with TRBD2 identical over 11 bases. J lost 3 bases, V lost 6 bases, and 7 bases had no gene match. The CDR3 contains 15 residues. CDR1 and CDR2 (germline): MNHEY, SVGAGI. The CDR3 DNA sequence: TGTGCCAGCAGCGTCGGACTAGCGGGCTTCTACGAGCAGTACTTC. Amino acid sequence: CASSVGLAGFYEQYF.

V gene TRBV30 combines with J gene TRBJ2-1; 9 bases align to TRBD1. The CDR3 is 15 residues long. CDR1 is GTSNPN, CDR2 SVGIG, per germline (reference sequence). The junction had 5 bases not matched to a gene; V was cut back by 5 bases and J by 0 bases. CDR3 coding DNA: TGTGCCTGGGCACAGGGGGCGAGCTCCTACAATGAGCAGTTCTTC. Its translation is CAWAQGASSYNEQFF.

This rearrangement joins TRBV5-1 to TRBJ2-5; TRBD2 matches 13 bases. CDR1 and CDR2 from the germline V gene are SGHRS and YFSETQ. This CDR3 is built from 17 residues. The V gene end was trimmed by 2 bases and the J gene end by 4 bases; junction bases not matched to a gene: 8. The CDR3 region has the DNA TGCGCCAGCAGCTTATTACCGGGACTAGCGGGACGAGAGACCCAGTACTTC. Translating gives CASSLLPGLAGRETQYF.

The gene calls are TRBV28 and TRBJ1-5; a possible D gene is TRBD1 (6 bases). The CDR3 contains 15 residues. Germline V gene sequence: CDR1 MDHEN, CDR2 SYDVKM. Trimming stripped 5 bases from V and 3 bases from J, with 14 bases between. In DNA form, the CDR3 reads TGTGCCAGCAGTCCGGGGACAACTATCAATCAGCCCCAGCATTTT. This codes for CASSPGTTINQPQHF.

CDR3 sequence reads: CASSLSGRGSDTQYF. The CDR3 DNA is TGTGCCAGCAGCCTTAGCGGGAGGGGCTCAGATACGCAGTATTTT. The gene calls are TRBV7-3 and TRBJ2-3; 11 bases align to TRBD2. Germline CDR1 and CDR2: SGHTA and FQGTGA. The V segment lost 5 bases and the J segment 4 bases; nucleotides outside the gene matches: 5. The length of the CDR3 is 15 residues.

This clone occurred a few times. The chain recombines TRBV5-1 with TRBJ2-7, with 7 bases aligning to TRBD2. V lost 4 bases, J lost 4 bases, and 5 bases stayed unmatched. Germline-derived CDR1 and CDR2 are SGHRS and YFSETQ. The CDR3 length is 13 residues. The CDR3 here is CASSRGDGYEQYF. The CDR3 DNA follows: TGCGCCAGCAGCCGGGGGGACGGATACGAGCAGTACTTC. The whole variable domain, remainder taken from reference TRBV5-1 and TRBJ2-7, is KAGVTQTPRYLIKTRGQQVTLSCSPISGHRSVSWYQQTPGQGLQFLFEYFSETQRNKGNFPGRFSGRQFSNSRSEMNVSTLELGDSALYLCASSRGDGYEQYFGPGTRLTVT.

V usage is TRBV9 and J usage is TRBJ2-1, with TRBD1 matching over 7 bases. Trimming removed 6 bases from V and 0 bases from J; junction bases left unmatched: 3. The CDR3 covers 14 residues. CDR1 is SGDLS and CDR2 is YYNGEE in the germline V gene. Written as DNA, the CDR3 is TGTGCCAGCAACAGGGGAAACTCCTACAATGAGCAGTTCTTC. It encodes CASNRGNSYNEQFF.

This CDR3 reads CASSGPTASNQPQHF. In DNA form, the CDR3 reads TGTGCCAGCAGCGGACCGACAGCCAGCAATCAGCCCCAGCATTTT. V usage is TRBV21-1 and J usage is TRBJ1-5; the DNA was not compared with TRBD1, the D call given in the table. TRBV21-1 has pseudogene status. The length of the CDR3 is 15 residues.

The chain combines TRBV5-4 with TRBJ2-3; 12 nucleotides line up with TRBD2. Trimming cost V 6 bases and J 4 bases; bases outside gene matches: 9. Germline loops: CDR1 SGHNT, CDR2 YYREEE (reference sequence). CDR3 length: 16 amino acids. The CDR3 protein is CASTSKTSGSPDTQYF. The CDR3 nucleotides read TGTGCCAGCACCTCTAAGACTAGCGGGAGCCCAGATACGCAGTATTTT.

The chain combines TRBV18 with TRBJ1-4; D gene uncertain. V lost 4 bases and J 8 bases, leaving 14 bases between the germline ends. The CDR3 runs to 14 residues. Germline CDR1 reads KGHSH; CDR2 reads LQKENI. The CDR3 reads CASSLRASGEKLFF. In DNA form, the CDR3 reads TGTGCCAGCTCACTACGGGCCTCCGGGGAAAAACTGTTTTTT.

The rearrangement links TRBV5-1 to TRBJ2-1; 11 positions agree with TRBD2. From germline, CDR1 is SGHRS and CDR2 YFSETQ. The CDR3 is made up of 16 amino acids. V shed 3 bases and J 5 bases; nucleotides not matched to a gene: 7. The CDR3 DNA sequence: TGCGCCAGCAGCTCGATGACTAGCGGGACTCACAATGAGCAGTTCTTC. This encodes CASSSMTSGTHNEQFF.

The chain combines TRBV5-1 with TRBJ1-4, with TRBD1 as a possible D gene (6 bases). The CDR3 loop spans 18 amino acids. Germline V lookup: CDR1 SGHRS, CDR2 YFSETQ. V lost 0 bases, J lost 8 bases, and 23 bases lay in between. Written as DNA, the CDR3 is TGCGCCAGCAGCTTGGCCCCCCAGACAGGTCTGGGGATGGAAAAACTGTTTTTT. Residues: CASSLAPQTGLGMEKLFF.

The chain recombines TRBV18 with TRBJ2-1; D is tentatively TRBD1 or TRBD2 (6 bases each). This CDR3 comprises 16 residues. Germline loops: CDR1 KGHSH, CDR2 LQKENI. V lost 1 base and J 6 bases, leaving 16 bases between the germline ends. The CDR3 region has the DNA TGTGCCAGCTCACCACGTGCCGGGGGCGCGGGCAATGAGCAGTTCTTC. This gives the protein CASSPRAGGAGNEQFF.

The chain has TRBV11-3 and TRBJ2-3, with D possibly being TRBD1 or TRBD2 (7 bases each). V lost 8 bases to trimming and J lost 3 bases, with 18 bases between them. CDR3 size: 15 residues. Per germline, CDR1 SGHNT and CDR2 YENEEA. In DNA form, the CDR3 reads TGTGCCAGCCGCAGGGAGGGGGCGCGGACAGATACGCAGTATTTT. It translates to CASRREGARTDTQYF.

CDR3 nucleotides: TGTGCCAGCGCCCCGCAGGGATCCTACGAGCAGTACTTC. Encoded protein: CASAPQGSYEQYF. The genes are TRBV5-6 and TRBJ2-7; tentatively, D is TRBD1 (5 bases). V gave up 7 bases and J gave up 1 base, with 12 bases separating them. This CDR3 has 13 amino acids. Germline V lookup: CDR1 SGHDT, CDR2 YYEEEE.

V and J are TRBV7-6 and TRBJ1-3; D gene ambiguous. The CDR3 consists of 16 residues. Trimming pared 0 bases from V and 4 bases from J, leaving 13 bases between. Looked up from germline, CDR1 is SGHVS and CDR2 is FNYEAQ. CDR3 DNA sequence: TGTGCCAGCAGCTTAGCGCTCAGGAGAGACGGAAACACCATATATTTT. Protein sequence: CASSLALRRDGNTIYF.